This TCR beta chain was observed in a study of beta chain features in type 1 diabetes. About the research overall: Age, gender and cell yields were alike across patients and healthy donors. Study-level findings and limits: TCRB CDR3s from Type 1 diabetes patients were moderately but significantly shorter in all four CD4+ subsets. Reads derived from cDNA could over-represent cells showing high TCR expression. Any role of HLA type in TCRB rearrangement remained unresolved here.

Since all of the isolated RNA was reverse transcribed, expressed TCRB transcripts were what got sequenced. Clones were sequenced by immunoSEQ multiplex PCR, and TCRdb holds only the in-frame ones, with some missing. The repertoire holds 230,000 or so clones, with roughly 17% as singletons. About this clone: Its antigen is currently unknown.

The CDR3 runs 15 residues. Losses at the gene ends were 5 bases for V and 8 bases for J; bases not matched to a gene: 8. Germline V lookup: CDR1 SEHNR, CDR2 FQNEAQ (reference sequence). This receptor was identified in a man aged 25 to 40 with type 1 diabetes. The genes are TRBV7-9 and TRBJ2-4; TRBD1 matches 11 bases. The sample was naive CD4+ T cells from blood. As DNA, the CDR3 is TGTGCCAGCAGCCAAAACCCGGGACAGGGGGACATTCAGTACTTC. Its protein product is CASSQNPGQGDIQYF.